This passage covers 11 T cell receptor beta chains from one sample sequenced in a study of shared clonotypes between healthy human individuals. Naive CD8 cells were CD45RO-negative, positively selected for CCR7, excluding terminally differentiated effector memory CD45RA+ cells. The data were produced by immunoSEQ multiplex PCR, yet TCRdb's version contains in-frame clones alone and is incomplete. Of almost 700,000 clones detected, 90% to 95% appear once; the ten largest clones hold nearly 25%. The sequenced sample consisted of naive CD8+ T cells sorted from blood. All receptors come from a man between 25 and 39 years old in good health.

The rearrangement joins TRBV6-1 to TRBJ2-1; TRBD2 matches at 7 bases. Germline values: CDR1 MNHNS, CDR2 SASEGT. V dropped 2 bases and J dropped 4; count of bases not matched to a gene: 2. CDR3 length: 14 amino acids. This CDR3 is CASSEWGGYNEQFF. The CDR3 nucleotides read TGTGCCAGCAGTGAATGGGGGGGGTACAATGAGCAGTTCTTC.

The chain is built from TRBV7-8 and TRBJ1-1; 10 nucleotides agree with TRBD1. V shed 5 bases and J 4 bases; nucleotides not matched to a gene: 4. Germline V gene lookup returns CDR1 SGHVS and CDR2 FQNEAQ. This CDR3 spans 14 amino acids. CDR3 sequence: CASSHGQGVTEAFF. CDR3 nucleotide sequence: TGTGCCAGCAGCCACGGACAGGGGGTCACTGAAGCTTTCTTT.

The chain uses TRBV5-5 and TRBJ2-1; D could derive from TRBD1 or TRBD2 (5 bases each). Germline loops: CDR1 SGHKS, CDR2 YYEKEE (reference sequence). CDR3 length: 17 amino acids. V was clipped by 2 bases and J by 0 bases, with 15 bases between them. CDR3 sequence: CASSFSYSGPSYNEQFF. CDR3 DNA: TGTGCCAGCAGCTTTTCTTATTCGGGACCCTCCTACAATGAGCAGTTCTTC.

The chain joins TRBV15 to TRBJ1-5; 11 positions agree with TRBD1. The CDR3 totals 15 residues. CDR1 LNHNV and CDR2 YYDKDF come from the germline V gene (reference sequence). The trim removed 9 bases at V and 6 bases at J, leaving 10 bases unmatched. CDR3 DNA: TGTGCCACAAGCGCGGACAGGGGGCAGGGTCAGCCCCAGCATTTT. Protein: CATSADRGQGQPQHF. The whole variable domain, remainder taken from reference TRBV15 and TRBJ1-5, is DAMVIQNPRYQVTQFGKPVTLSCSQTLNHNVMYWYQQKSSQAPKLLFHYYDKDFNNEADTPDNFQSRRPNTSFCFLDIRSPGLGDTAMYLCATSADRGQGQPQHFGDGTRLSIL.

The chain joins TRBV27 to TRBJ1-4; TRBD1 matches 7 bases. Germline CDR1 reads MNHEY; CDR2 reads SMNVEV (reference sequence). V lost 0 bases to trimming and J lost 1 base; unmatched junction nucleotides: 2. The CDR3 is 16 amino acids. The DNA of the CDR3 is TGTGCCAGCAGTTTATCGCACAGGGGAACTAATGAAAAACTGTTTTTT. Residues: CASSLSHRGTNEKLFF.

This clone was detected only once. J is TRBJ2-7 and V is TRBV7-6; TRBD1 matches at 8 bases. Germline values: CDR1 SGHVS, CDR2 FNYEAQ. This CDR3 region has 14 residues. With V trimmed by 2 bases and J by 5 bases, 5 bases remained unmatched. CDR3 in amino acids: CASSLSGGADEQYF. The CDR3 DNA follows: TGTGCCAGCAGCTTATCAGGGGGCGCGGACGAGCAGTACTTC.

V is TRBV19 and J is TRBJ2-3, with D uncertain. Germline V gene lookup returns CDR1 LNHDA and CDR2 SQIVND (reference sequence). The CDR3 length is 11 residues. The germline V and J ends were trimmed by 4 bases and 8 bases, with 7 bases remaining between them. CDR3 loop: CASSTPGTQYF. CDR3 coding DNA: TGTGCCAGTAGTACCCCCGGTACGCAGTATTTT.

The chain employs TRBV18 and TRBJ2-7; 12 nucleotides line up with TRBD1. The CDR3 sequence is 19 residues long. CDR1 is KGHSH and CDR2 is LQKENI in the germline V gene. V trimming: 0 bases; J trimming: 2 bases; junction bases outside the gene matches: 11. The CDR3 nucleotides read TGTGCCAGCTCACCACCTCCGGGACAGGGGGCAAGGGTAACCTACGAGCAGTACTTC. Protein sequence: CASSPPPGQGARVTYEQYF.

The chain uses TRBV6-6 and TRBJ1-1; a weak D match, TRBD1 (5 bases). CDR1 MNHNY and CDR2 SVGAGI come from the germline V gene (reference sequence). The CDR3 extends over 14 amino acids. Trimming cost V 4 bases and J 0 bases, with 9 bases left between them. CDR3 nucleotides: TGTGCCAGCAGTTCGCAGGGATTGAACACTGAAGCTTTCTTT. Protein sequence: CASSSQGLNTEAFF.

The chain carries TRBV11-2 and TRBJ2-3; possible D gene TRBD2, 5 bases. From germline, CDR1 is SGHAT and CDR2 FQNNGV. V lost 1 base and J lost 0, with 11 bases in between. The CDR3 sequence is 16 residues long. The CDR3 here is CASSLGVGISTDTQYF. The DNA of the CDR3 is TGTGCCAGCAGCTTAGGGGTCGGGATTAGCACAGATACGCAGTATTTT.

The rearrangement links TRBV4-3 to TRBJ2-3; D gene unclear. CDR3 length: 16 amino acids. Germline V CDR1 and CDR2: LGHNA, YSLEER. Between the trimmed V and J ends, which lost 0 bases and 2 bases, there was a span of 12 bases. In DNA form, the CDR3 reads TGCGCCAGCAGCCAAGAGTTGGCTATCCTCACAGATACGCAGTATTTT. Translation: CASSQELAILTDTQYF.